This TCR beta chain was obtained from a study of post-analysis software for immune sequencing data. Libraries were made from TCR beta cDNA, and they carried unique molecular identifiers. Once about 0.95 to 10 million T cells were used, hundreds of thousands of cDNA molecules resulted. TCRdb re-derived calls from the PCR reads in MiXCR, one entry per CDR3 protein. This repertoire shows roughly 800,000 distinct CDR3 sequences, about 43% found once; its top ten account for roughly 5.2%. As regards this clonotype: Its antigen is not known.

General study points: TRBV5-6, TRBV5-1 and TRBV20-1 were among four or five TRBV segments more frequent in patients than controls.

Trimming cost V 4 bases and J 11 bases, with 21 bases left between them. Germline lookup yields CDR1 MDHEN and CDR2 SYDVKM. The CDR3 totals 15 residues. Sequencing was done on a sample of blood. This sequence originates from a girl aged 10 to 17 with multiple sclerosis. The V call is TRBV28, the J call TRBJ2-1, with D perhaps matching TRBD2 (7 bases). Written as DNA, the CDR3 is TGTGCCAGCAGTTCCACAAGGGGGGGAGTTGGCCAGCAGTTCTTC. Translated: CASSSTRGGVGQQFF.